This record covers a single TCR beta chain. The sample comes from a study of blood T cell repertoires in COVID-19. Study-wide context: The study drew acute and convalescent COVID-19 samples from the United States, Italy and Spain. In each case, the material was cDNA or gDNA derived from T cells, B-cell-depleted T cells, or PBMCs.

CDR3 size: 13 residues. Trimming shortened V by 4 bases and J by 1 base, and 7 bases separated the two germline ends. Germline CDR1 and CDR2: MNHEY and SMNVEV (reference sequence). Authors' methods: Amplification with reference gene primers provided the estimates of nucleated cell counts. TCRdb keeps only in-frame clones here, not all; method: immunoSEQ multiplex PCR. Clonal size and the V and J genes are those of that table, whereas D and trimming came from the DNA. The repertoire includes about 260,000 clones, about 89% of them detected once, and 1.5% sits in the top ten. This clonotype was sampled from a woman aged 40-49 years who had recovered from COVID-19. The material sequenced was peripheral blood. This chain links TRBV27 with TRBJ1-1; D gene uncertain. CDR3 sequence: CASSSPGNTEAFF. CDR3 in DNA: TGTGCCAGCAGTTCCCCAGGGAACACTGAAGCTTTCTTT.